This T cell receptor beta chain is from a study of human T cells and chemical hapten exposure. V was pared by 1 base and J by 5 bases, with 10 bases between. Germline CDR1 reads MNHEY; CDR2 reads SVGEGT. This CDR3 is built from 14 residues. This clonotype was seen ten or more times. Time point meaning: patch test 1, 2 weeks after DPC sensitization. Stated treatment: therapeutic diphenylcyclopropenone sensitization with weekly scalp DPC. Blood, whole and unfractionated, served as the source for total RNA extraction. TCRdb used MiXCR to reprocess the RACE reads, holding one entry per CDR3 protein. The table shows 150,000 to 200,000 distinct CDR3 sequences, with around 13% occurring only once.

The genes are TRBV6-2 or TRBV6-3 and TRBJ2-3; no definite D call. The receptor was isolated from a woman aged 25 to 45 with alopecia areata. Some clones in this sample may be carry-over from other donors' samples. The input for sequencing was whole blood, taken in connection with sensitization to the hapten diphenylcyclopropenone (DPC). CDR3 in amino acids: CASSYWSEEDTQYF. CDR3 sequence (DNA): TGTGCCAGCAGTTACTGGTCAGAGGAAGATACGCAGTATTTT.